The TCR beta chain described here comes from a study of cytomegalovirus exposure and HLA in healthy donors. Study-wide findings and caveats: A later analysis by the authors found several of the most significant clusters apparently linked to common viral pathogens. The analysis excluded some indistinguishable V segments, including TRBV6-2 and TRBV6-3. In terms of immune exposure information, only CMV serostatus was available. Reports indicated that the classifier achieved high specificity and sensitivity in diagnosing cytomegalovirus status.

The V and J ends lost 4 bases and 7 bases respectively, with 12 bases between them. Germline CDR1 SGHNT, CDR2 YYREEE (reference sequence). The CDR3 contains 13 residues. This clone was recorded once. As yet, its antigen is unknown. A multiplex PCR was run with 60 Vbeta primers and 13 Jbeta primers. TCRdb's table, derived via immunoSEQ multiplex PCR, lists solely in-frame clones and lacks some. The sample gives approximately 180,000 clones, roughly 80% of which show up once; roughly 1.6% is in the top ten. This chain joins TRBV5-4 and TRBJ2-1; D gene uncertain. The source is a woman aged 18-30 years in good health and CMV-seronegative. What was sequenced was PBMCs. CDR3 DNA: TGTGCCAGCAGCCAAACCGGTTATAATGAGCAGTTCTTC. Translating it yields CASSQTGYNEQFF.